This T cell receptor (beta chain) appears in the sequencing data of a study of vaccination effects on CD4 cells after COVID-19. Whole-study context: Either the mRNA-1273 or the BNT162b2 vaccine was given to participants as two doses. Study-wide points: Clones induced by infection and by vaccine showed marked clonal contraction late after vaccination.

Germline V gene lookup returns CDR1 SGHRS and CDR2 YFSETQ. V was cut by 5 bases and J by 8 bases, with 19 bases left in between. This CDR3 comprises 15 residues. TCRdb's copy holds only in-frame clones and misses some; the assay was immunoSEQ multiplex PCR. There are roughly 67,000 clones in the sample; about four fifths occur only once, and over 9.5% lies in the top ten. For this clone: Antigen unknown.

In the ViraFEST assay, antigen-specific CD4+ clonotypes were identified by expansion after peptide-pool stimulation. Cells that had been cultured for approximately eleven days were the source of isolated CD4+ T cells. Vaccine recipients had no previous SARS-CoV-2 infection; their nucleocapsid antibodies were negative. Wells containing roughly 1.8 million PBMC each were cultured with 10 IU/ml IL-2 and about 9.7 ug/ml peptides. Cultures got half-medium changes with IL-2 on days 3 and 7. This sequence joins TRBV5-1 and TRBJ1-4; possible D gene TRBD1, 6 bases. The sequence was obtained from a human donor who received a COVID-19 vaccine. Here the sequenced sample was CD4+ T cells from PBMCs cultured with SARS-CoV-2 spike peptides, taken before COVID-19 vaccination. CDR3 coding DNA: TGCGCCAGCAGTCCCGGGCGGGGGCCGGAAGAAAAACTGTTTTTT. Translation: CASSPGRGPEEKLFF. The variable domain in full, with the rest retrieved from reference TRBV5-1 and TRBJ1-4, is KAGVTQTPRYLIKTRGQQVTLSCSPISGHRSVSWYQQTPGQGLQFLFEYFSETQRNKGNFPGRFSGRQFSNSRSEMNVSTLELGDSALYLCASSPGRGPEEKLFFGSGTQLSVL.